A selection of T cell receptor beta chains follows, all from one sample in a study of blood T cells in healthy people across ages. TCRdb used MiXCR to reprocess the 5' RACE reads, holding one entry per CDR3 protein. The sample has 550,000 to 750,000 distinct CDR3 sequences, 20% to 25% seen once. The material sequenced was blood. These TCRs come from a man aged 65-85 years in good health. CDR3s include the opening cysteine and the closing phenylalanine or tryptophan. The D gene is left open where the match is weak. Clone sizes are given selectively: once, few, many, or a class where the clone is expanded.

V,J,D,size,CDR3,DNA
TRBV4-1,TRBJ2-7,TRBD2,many,CASSQAGLASYEQYF,TGCGCCAGCAGCCAAGCTGGACTAGCTTCCTACGAGCAGTACTTC
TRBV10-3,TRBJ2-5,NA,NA,CAIGARQETQYF,TGTGCCATCGGGGCGCGGCAAGAGACCCAGTACTTC
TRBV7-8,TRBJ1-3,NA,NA,CASSLSVSSGNTIYF,TGTGCCAGCAGCTTGTCAGTTTCTTCTGGAAACACCATATATTTT
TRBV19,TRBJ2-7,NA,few,CASSIASTGHSYEQYF,TGTGCCAGTAGTATCGCATCGACAGGACACTCCTACGAGCAGTACTTC
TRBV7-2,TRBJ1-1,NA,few,CASSTGTVTEAFF,TGTGCCAGCAGCACCGGGACCGTCACTGAAGCTTTCTTT
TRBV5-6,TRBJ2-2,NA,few,CASSLRPGELFF,TGTGCCAGCAGCTTGCGGCCCGGGGAGCTGTTTTTT
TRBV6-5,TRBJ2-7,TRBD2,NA,CASSYSLGLAGGRSSYEQYF,TGTGCCAGCAGTTACTCGTTGGGACTAGCGGGAGGGAGGAGCTCCTACGAGCAGTACTTC
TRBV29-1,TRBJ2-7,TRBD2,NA,CSVELAGAPYEQYF,TGCAGCGTTGAACTAGCGGGAGCCCCCTACGAGCAGTACTTC
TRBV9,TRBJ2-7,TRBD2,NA,CASSVIAGGNEQYF,TGTGCCAGCAGCGTAATAGCGGGAGGCAACGAGCAGTACTTC
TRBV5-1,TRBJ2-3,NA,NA,CASSARESTDTQYF,TGCGCCAGCAGCGCACGGGAGAGCACAGATACGCAGTATTTT
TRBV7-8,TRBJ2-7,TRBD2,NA,CASSLGRLAGSYEQYF,TGTGCCAGCAGCTTAGGGCGACTAGCGGGATCCTACGAGCAGTACTTC
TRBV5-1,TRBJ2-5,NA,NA,CASSPSLQQAETQYF,TGCGCCAGCAGCCCCTCCCTACAACAAGCAGAGACCCAGTACTTC
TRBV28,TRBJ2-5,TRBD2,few,CASSATSGRRETQYF,TGTGCCAGCAGTGCGACTAGCGGGAGACGAGAGACCCAGTACTTC
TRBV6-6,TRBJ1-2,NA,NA,CASSRDLQGLGYGYTF,TGTGCCAGCAGCCGCGACCTTCAGGGATTGGGATATGGCTACACCTTC
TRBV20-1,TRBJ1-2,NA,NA,CSARDPREDGYTF,TGCAGTGCTAGAGACCCACGGGAGGATGGCTACACCTTC
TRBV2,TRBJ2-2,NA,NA,CASSSDSPRTGELFF,TGTGCCAGCAGTTCCGACAGTCCCCGCACCGGGGAGCTGTTTTTT
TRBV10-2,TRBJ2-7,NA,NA,CASSEDTSVPYEQYF,TGCGCCAGCAGTGAGGATACTAGTGTGCCCTACGAGCAGTACTTC
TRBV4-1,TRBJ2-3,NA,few,CASSQDRRLTDTQYF,TGCGCCAGCAGCCAAGATCGTAGGTTAACAGATACGCAGTATTTT
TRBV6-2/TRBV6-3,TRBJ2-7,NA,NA,CASSSGRGYEQYF,TGTGCCAGCAGTTCCGGGAGAGGGTACGAGCAGTACTTC
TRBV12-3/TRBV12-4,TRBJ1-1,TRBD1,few,CASSAEKGANTEAFF,TGTGCCAGCAGCGCGGAAAAGGGGGCGAACACTGAAGCTTTCTTT
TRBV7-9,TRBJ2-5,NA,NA,CASSLLPETQYF,TGTGCCAGCAGCTTGCTGCCTGAGACCCAGTACTTC
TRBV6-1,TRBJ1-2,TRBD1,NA,CASRGTGKDNYGYTF,TGTGCCAGCAGGGGGACAGGGAAGGATAACTATGGCTACACCTTC
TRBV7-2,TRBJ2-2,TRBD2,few,CASSTTSGTGELFF,TGTGCCAGCAGTACGACTAGCGGCACCGGGGAGCTGTTTTTT
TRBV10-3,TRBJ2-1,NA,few,CAISEWGTGDSYNEQFF,TGTGCCATCAGTGAGTGGGGGACCGGGGACTCCTACAATGAGCAGTTCTTC
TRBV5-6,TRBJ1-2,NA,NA,CASSLGGFPTHYGYTF,TGTGCCAGCAGCCTGGGGGGCTTCCCAACGCACTATGGCTACACCTTC
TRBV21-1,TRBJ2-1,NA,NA,CASSGRVGDEQFF,TGTGCCAGCAGTGGCCGGGTCGGGGATGAGCAGTTCTTC
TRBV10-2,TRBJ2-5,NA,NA,CASSEAALRGTQYF,TGCGCCAGCAGTGAAGCGGCACTTCGGGGGACCCAGTACTTC
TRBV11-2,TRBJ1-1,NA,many,CASSLVGDTEAFF,TGTGCCAGCAGCTTAGTGGGGGACACTGAAGCTTTCTTT
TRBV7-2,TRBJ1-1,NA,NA,CASSLVTGKNTEAFF,TGTGCCAGCAGCTTAGTAACAGGCAAGAACACTGAAGCTTTCTTT
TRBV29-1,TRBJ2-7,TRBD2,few,CSVEGVAGYYEQYF,TGCAGCGTTGAAGGGGTAGCGGGATACTACGAGCAGTACTTC
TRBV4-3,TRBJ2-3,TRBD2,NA,CASSPDGLAMDTQYF,TGCGCCAGCAGCCCAGACGGACTAGCAATGGATACGCAGTATTTT
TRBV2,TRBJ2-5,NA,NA,CASGLAPQTQYF,TGTGCCAGCGGACTGGCCCCGCAGACCCAGTACTTC
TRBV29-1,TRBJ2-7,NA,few,CSVARDRYEQYF,TGCAGCGTTGCAAGGGACCGCTACGAGCAGTACTTC
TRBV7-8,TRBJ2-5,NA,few,CASSLEGPAAQETQYF,TGTGCCAGCAGCTTAGAGGGGCCAGCCGCCCAAGAGACCCAGTACTTC
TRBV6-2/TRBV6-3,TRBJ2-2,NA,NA,CASRNGFGELFF,TGTGCCAGCAGAAATGGTTTTGGGGAGCTGTTTTTT
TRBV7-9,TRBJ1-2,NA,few,CASSSQGFGYTF,TGTGCCAGCAGCTCGCAGGGGTTTGGCTACACCTTC
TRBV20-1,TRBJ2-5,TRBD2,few,CSARGTSGRRQETQYF,TGCAGTGCTAGGGGAACTAGCGGGAGGAGGCAAGAGACCCAGTACTTC
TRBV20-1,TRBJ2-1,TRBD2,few,CSARRTSGAYNEQFF,TGCAGTGCTCGAAGGACTAGCGGGGCCTACAATGAGCAGTTCTTC
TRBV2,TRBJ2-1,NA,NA,CASRGDSLGDNEQFF,TGTGCCAGCAGGGGGGACTCCTTAGGGGACAATGAGCAGTTCTTC
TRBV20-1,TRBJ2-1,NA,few,CSARDLGGAYNEQFF,TGCAGTGCTAGAGATCTCGGGGGAGCCTACAATGAGCAGTTCTTC
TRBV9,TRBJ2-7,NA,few,CASSSENPGSSYEQYF,TGTGCCAGCAGCAGTGAAAACCCGGGCAGCTCCTACGAGCAGTACTTC
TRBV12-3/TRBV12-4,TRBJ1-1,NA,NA,CASKARGGEAFF,TGTGCCAGCAAGGCCCGGGGGGGTGAAGCTTTCTTT
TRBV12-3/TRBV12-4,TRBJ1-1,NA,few,CASSFTRVTEAFF,TGTGCCAGCAGTTTCACCAGGGTCACTGAAGCTTTCTTT
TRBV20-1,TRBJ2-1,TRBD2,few,CSGLAGEKDEQFF,TGCAGTGGTCTAGCGGGAGAAAAGGATGAGCAGTTCTTC
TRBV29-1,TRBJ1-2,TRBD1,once,CAGTGTNYGYTF,TGCGCGGGGACAGGGACCAACTATGGCTACACCTTC
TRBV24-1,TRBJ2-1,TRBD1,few,CATSDPDRGGGAYNEQFF,TGTGCCACCAGTGACCCGGACAGAGGGGGCGGAGCCTACAATGAGCAGTTCTTC
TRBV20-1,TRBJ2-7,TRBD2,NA,CSARGGGGRHAGEQYF,TGCAGTGCTAGAGGGGGGGGTGGGAGGCATGCGGGTGAGCAGTACTTC
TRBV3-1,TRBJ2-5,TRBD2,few,CATSGIQETQYF,TGTGCCACGAGCGGGATCCAAGAGACCCAGTACTTC
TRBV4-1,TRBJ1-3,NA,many,CASSQVGRGASGNTIYF,TGCGCCAGCAGCCAAGTCGGGAGGGGCGCGTCCGGAAACACCATATATTTT
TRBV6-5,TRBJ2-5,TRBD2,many,CASSLRAGVRETQYF,TGTGCCAGCAGCTTACGAGCGGGAGTTCGAGAGACCCAGTACTTC
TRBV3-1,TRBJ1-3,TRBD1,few,CASSPHWTGADTIYF,TGTGCCAGCAGCCCGCATTGGACAGGAGCGGACACCATATATTTT
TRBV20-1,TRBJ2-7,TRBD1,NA,CSASEVTGGGNEQYF,TGCAGTGCTAGTGAGGTTACAGGGGGAGGAAACGAGCAGTACTTC
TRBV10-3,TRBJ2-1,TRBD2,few,CAITSGGKDNEQFF,TGTGCCATCACCAGCGGGGGGAAGGACAATGAGCAGTTCTTC
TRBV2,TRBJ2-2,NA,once,CASSEKSPWTGELFF,TGTGCCAGCAGTGAAAAAAGTCCGTGGACCGGGGAGCTGTTTTTT
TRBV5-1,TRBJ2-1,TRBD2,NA,CASSGGTSRGSYNEQFF,TGCGCCAGCAGCGGTGGGACTAGCCGCGGCTCCTACAATGAGCAGTTCTTC
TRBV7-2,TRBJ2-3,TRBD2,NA,CASSIGGLAGTDTQYF,TGTGCCAGCAGCATCGGGGGACTAGCGGGAACAGATACGCAGTATTTT
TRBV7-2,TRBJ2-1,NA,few,CASSLGSRQPEDF,TGTGCCAGCAGCTTAGGGTCCCGACAGCCTGAGGACTTC
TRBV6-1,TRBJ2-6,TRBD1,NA,CASRRDRVAGANVLTF,TGTGCCAGCAGGCGTGACAGGGTGGCTGGGGCCAACGTCCTGACTTTC